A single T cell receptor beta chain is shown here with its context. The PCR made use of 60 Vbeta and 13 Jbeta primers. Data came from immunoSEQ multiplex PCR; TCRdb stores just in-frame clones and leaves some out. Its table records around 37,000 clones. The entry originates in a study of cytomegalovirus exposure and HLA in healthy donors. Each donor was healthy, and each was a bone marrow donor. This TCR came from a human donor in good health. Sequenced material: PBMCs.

The CDR3 DNA sequence: TGTGCCAGCAGCTTCAGTCTAGCGTCATACGAGACCCAGTACTTC. Translating gives CASSFSLASYETQYF. The V and J genes are TRBV7-2 and TRBJ2-5, with D possibly being TRBD2 (6 bases). The length of the CDR3 is 15 residues. Trimming removed 3 bases at V and 5 bases at J, with 16 bases between. The germline V gene has CDR1 SGHTA and CDR2 FQGNSA.